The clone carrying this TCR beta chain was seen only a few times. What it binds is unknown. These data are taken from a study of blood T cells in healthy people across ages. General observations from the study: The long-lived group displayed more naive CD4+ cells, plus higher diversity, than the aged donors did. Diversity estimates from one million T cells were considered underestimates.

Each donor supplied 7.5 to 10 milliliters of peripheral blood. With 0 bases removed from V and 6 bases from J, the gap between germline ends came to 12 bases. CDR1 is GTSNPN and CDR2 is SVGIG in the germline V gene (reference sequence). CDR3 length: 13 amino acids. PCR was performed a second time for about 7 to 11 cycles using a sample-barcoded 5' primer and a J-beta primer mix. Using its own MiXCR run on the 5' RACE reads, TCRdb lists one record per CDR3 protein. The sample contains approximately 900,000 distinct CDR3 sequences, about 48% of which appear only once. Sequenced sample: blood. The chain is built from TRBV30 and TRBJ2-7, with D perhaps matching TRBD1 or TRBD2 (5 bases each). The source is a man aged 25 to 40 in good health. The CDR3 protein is CAWSVNWGSEQYF. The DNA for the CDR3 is TGTGCCTGGAGTGTAAACTGGGGGTCCGAGCAGTACTTC.